The 32 T cell receptor beta chains reported below all come from one sample, sequenced in a study of blood T cell repertoires in COVID-19. This table comes from immunoSEQ multiplex PCR, and its TCRdb copy is limited to in-frame clones, with some not included. This table has approximately 130,000 clones, roughly 80% appearing once. The sequenced sample was PBMCs or T cells enriched from blood (not recorded which). Receptors were obtained from a man aged 25-45 years who had recovered from COVID-19.

Only one count was recorded for this clone. This CDR3 reads CASSLLLGGDSGYSYEQYF. CDR3 in DNA: TGTGCCAGCAGCTTACTTTTAGGTGGGGACAGCGGATATTCCTACGAGCAGTACTTC. The chain carries TRBV7-3 and TRBJ2-7; TRBD1 matches 7 bases. This CDR3 is 19 amino acids long. Per germline, CDR1 SGHTA and CDR2 FQGTGA. The ends lost 2 bases at V and 1 base at J; junction bases unmatched: 17.

The chain joins TRBV29-1 to TRBJ2-3; tentatively, D is TRBD2 (7 bases). The ends were cut back, 7 bases at V and 6 bases at J, with 14 bases in the middle. Looked up from germline, CDR1 is SQVTM and CDR2 is ANQGSEA. There are 12 residues in the CDR3. The CDR3 sequence is CSEGGAGDTQYF. The CDR3 DNA reads as TGCAGCGAAGGGGGGGCCGGGGATACGCAGTATTTT.

The chain uses TRBV12-5 and TRBJ2-7, with 7 bases aligning to TRBD1. Germline loops: CDR1 LGHNT, CDR2 FRNRAP. J gave up 5 bases and V 5 bases, and 9 bases lay outside the gene matches. The CDR3 is 14 residues long. The CDR3 DNA sequence: TGTGCTAGTGGTCTAAAAACGACAGGGAACGAGCAGTACTTC. Its translation is CASGLKTTGNEQYF.

The V call is TRBV7-2, the J call TRBJ1-1; the D gene is possibly TRBD1 (6 bases). CDR3 length equals 16 residues. From germline, CDR1 is SGHTA and CDR2 FQGNSA. V gave up 5 bases and J gave up 1 base, with 17 bases separating them. CDR3 sequence: CASSPLDRGTNTEAFF. CDR3 nucleotides: TGTGCCAGCAGCCCCCTGGATAGGGGGACGAACACTGAAGCTTTCTTT.

The chain couples TRBV11-2 to TRBJ2-3, with 8 bases fitting TRBD1. CDR3 size: 13 residues. Germline-derived CDR1 and CDR2 are SGHAT and FQNNGV. With 5 bases clipped from V and 5 bases from J, the junction kept 3 bases outside the gene matches. CDR3 amino acids: CASSRDRGDTQYF. DNA for the CDR3: TGTGCCAGCAGCCGCGACAGGGGAGATACGCAGTATTTT.

The CDR3 region is CASSQVQGARTGELFF. CDR3 bases: TGTGCCAGCAGCCAAGTTCAGGGGGCGCGGACCGGGGAGCTGTTTTTT. The gene calls are TRBV14 and TRBJ2-2, with TRBD1 matching over 8 bases. Losses at the gene ends were 1 base for V and 5 bases for J; bases not matched to a gene: 6. CDR1 SGHDN and CDR2 FVKESK come from the germline V gene. The CDR3 is 16 amino acids.

The V call is TRBV30, the J call TRBJ1-1; tentatively, D is TRBD1 (6 bases). CDR3 length: 12 amino acids. CDR1 and CDR2 (germline): GTSNPN, SVGIG (reference sequence). CDR3 bases: TGTGCAGGGGACACTTCAAACACTGAAGCTTTCTTT. It is translated as CAGDTSNTEAFF.

CDR3 in DNA: TGTGCCAGTAGTGTCGGGACAGTCTACGAGCAGTACTTC. This encodes CASSVGTVYEQYF. The rearrangement uses TRBV19 and TRBJ2-7, with 7 bases lining up with TRBD1. The ends lost 5 bases at V and 3 bases at J; junction bases unmatched: 4. Germline V lookup: CDR1 LNHDA, CDR2 SQIVND (reference sequence). This CDR3 contains 13 residues.

This sequence joins TRBV3-1 (or the pseudogene TRBV3-2) and TRBJ1-5, with 7 bases identical to TRBD1. CDR3 size: 14 residues. The germline gives CDR1 LGHDT, CDR2 YNNKEL (reference sequence). The J segment lost 3 bases and the V segment lost 8 bases, leaving 7 bases of the junction unmatched. The CDR3, as DNA: TGTGCCAGCGGGCCGGGACAGTCCAATCAGCCCCAGCATTTT. Its translation: CASGPGQSNQPQHF.

The genes are TRBV7-2 and TRBJ2-3, with 8 bases lining up with TRBD2. Trimming cost V 5 bases and J 3 bases; bases outside gene matches: 7. CDR3 length equals 15 residues. Germline V gives CDR1 SGHTA, CDR2 FQGNSA. The CDR3 spells CASSPGTRSTDTQYF. The CDR3 nucleotides read TGTGCCAGCAGCCCCGGGACTAGATCAACAGATACGCAGTATTTT.

Details on this clone: Other DNA sequences in this specimen translate into the identical CDR3. The CDR3 spells CASSPSSTDTQYF. The CDR3 DNA follows: TGTGCCAGCTCACCTTCTAGCACAGATACGCAGTATTTT. The V gene is TRBV18, the J gene TRBJ2-3; D is unresolved. V lost 3 bases and J lost 0, with 4 bases in between. The CDR3 sequence is 13 residues long. Germline V gene lookup returns CDR1 KGHSH and CDR2 LQKENI.

The chain recombines TRBV3-1 (or the pseudogene TRBV3-2) with TRBJ2-5; D might be TRBD1 (5 bases). This CDR3 is built from 16 residues. CDR1 and CDR2 from the germline V gene are LGHDT and YNNKEL (reference sequence). V was cut by 4 bases and J by 5 bases, with 20 bases left in between. The CDR3 DNA follows: TGTGCCAGCAGCCTATTTCAGGACCGAAAGGGGGAGACCCAGTACTTC. Its translation is CASSLFQDRKGETQYF.

This chain uses TRBV7-9 with TRBJ1-1; D is undetermined. The germline V gene has CDR1 SEHNR and CDR2 FQNEAQ (reference sequence). The V gene lost 2 bases and the J gene lost 4 bases, with 14 bases spanning the gap. The CDR3 sequence is 15 residues long. CDR3 sequence reads: CASSLSPNRGTEAFF. DNA for the CDR3: TGTGCCAGCAGCTTATCCCCAAACCGGGGCACTGAAGCTTTCTTT.

The chain uses TRBV5-4 and TRBJ2-3; D not resolved. Germline lookup yields CDR1 SGHNT and CDR2 YYREEE (reference sequence). The V end lost 3 bases, the J end lost 2 bases, and 4 bases lay between the germline ends. This CDR3 contains 12 residues. The DNA of the CDR3 is TGTGCCAGCAGCTCAGACACAGATACGCAGTATTTT. Translating gives CASSSDTDTQYF.

This chain uses TRBV10-3 with TRBJ2-4, with 9 bases matching TRBD1. The V segment lost 6 bases and the J segment 8 bases; nucleotides outside the gene matches: 8. Germline assignment: CDR1 ENHRY and CDR2 SYGVKD. The CDR3 length is 14 residues. The DNA for the CDR3 is TGTGCCATCAGCGCGACAGGGGGTAGGGACATTCAGTACTTC. Translating it yields CAISATGGRDIQYF.

The rearrangement joins TRBV5-1 to TRBJ2-4; tentatively, D is TRBD2 (6 bases). The CDR3 spans 15 residues. The germline CDR1 and CDR2 sequences are SGHRS and YFSETQ. The V end was cut by 1 base, the J end by 1 base, with 9 bases between. The CDR3 protein is CASSLRSGAKNIQYF. The CDR3, as DNA: TGCGCCAGCAGCTTGAGAAGCGGGGCCAAAAACATTCAGTACTTC. The full variable domain, completed using reference TRBV5-1 and TRBJ2-4, is KAGVTQTPRYLIKTRGQQVTLSCSPISGHRSVSWYQQTPGQGLQFLFEYFSETQRNKGNFPGRFSGRQFSNSRSEMNVSTLELGDSALYLCASSLRSGAKNIQYFGAGTRLSVL.

The rearrangement uses TRBV5-4 and TRBJ2-2, with 10 bases identical to TRBD2. Germline CDR1 is SGHNT and CDR2 is YYREEE (reference sequence). After removal of 4 bases from V and 5 bases from J, the junction contained 8 bases not matched to a gene. The CDR3 runs 16 residues. This CDR3 reads CASSAAVLAGTGELFF. DNA of the CDR3: TGTGCCAGCAGCGCGGCGGTACTAGCGGGAACCGGGGAGCTGTTTTTT.

There are a few counts of this clone. The chain employs TRBV11-2 and TRBJ2-7, with D possibly matching TRBD2 (7 bases). The germline V gene has CDR1 SGHAT and CDR2 FQNNGV. The germline V and J ends were trimmed by 0 bases and 3 bases, with 12 bases remaining between them. This CDR3 is built from 15 residues. CDR3 protein: CASSLEQGGLYEQYF. The CDR3 DNA follows: TGTGCCAGCAGCTTAGAACAGGGAGGGCTCTACGAGCAGTACTTC.

CDR3 sequence (DNA): TGTGCCAGTAGTCCCCTACCTCATGGCAATCAGCCCCAGCATTTT. This codes for CASSPLPHGNQPQHF. The chain links TRBV19 to TRBJ1-5; D gene uncertain. CDR3 length equals 15 residues. The germline V gene has CDR1 LNHDA and CDR2 SQIVND (reference sequence). V shed 5 bases and J shed 2 bases, with 13 bases lying between them.

This clone has just a few counts. The CDR3 nucleotides read TGTGCCAGCAGTGCGGGACAGGGGAGAGGAAAACTGTTTTTT. It encodes CASSAGQGRGKLFF. V gene TRBV2 combines with J gene TRBJ1-4; 10 nucleotides line up with TRBD1. V gave up 4 bases and J gave up 10 bases; unmatched junction bases: 6. The CDR3 runs 14 residues. In germline, CDR1 is SNHLY, CDR2 FYNNEI.

In its sample, this clone ranks as medium-sized. The chain recombines TRBV28 with TRBJ1-5; D uncertain. Looked up from germline, CDR1 is MDHEN and CDR2 is SYDVKM. The V and J ends lost 2 bases and 6 bases respectively, with 11 bases between them. The CDR3 extends over 14 amino acids. The CDR3 protein is CASSLEGPGQPQHF. In DNA form, the CDR3 reads TGTGCCAGCAGTTTAGAGGGTCCGGGTCAGCCCCAGCATTTT.

This rearrangement joins TRBV3-1 (or the pseudogene TRBV3-2) to TRBJ1-2, with 7 bases aligning to TRBD1. This CDR3 is 14 amino acids long. With 1 base clipped from V and 2 bases from J, the junction kept 1 base outside the gene matches. Germline V gene sequence: CDR1 LGHDT, CDR2 YNNKEL (reference sequence). Here the CDR3 reads CASSQVQGNYGYTF. DNA for the CDR3: TGTGCCAGCAGCCAAGTACAGGGGAACTATGGCTACACCTTC.

The chain joins TRBV20-1 to TRBJ2-7; a weak D match, TRBD2 (5 bases). Germline lookup yields CDR1 DFQATT and CDR2 SNEGSKA (reference sequence). The CDR3 is 14 amino acids. Between the trimmed V and J ends, which lost 3 bases and 0 bases, there was a span of 12 bases. For the CDR3, the DNA is TGCAGTGCTAGTGTCCCGGCGGGCTCCTACGAGCAGTACTTC. Protein sequence: CSASVPAGSYEQYF.

This chain joins TRBV2 and TRBJ1-2; D gene ambiguous. The CDR3 loop spans 10 amino acids. The V end lost 8 bases, the J end lost 8 bases, and 9 bases lay between the germline ends. Germline V gene lookup returns CDR1 SNHLY and CDR2 FYNNEI. The CDR3 loop reads CASLESGYTF. In nucleotides, the CDR3 is TGTGCCAGCTTAGAGAGCGGCTACACCTTC.

This chain joins TRBV27 and TRBJ1-4; perhaps TRBD1 as D (6 bases). Germline loops: CDR1 MNHEY, CDR2 SMNVEV (reference sequence). The V gene lost 2 bases and the J gene lost 5 bases, with 9 bases spanning the gap. The CDR3 is 14 residues long. This CDR3 reads CASSLAGENEKLFF. The CDR3 nucleotides read TGTGCCAGCAGTTTAGCAGGGGAAAATGAAAAACTGTTTTTT.

This chain connects TRBV15 to TRBJ1-5; possibly TRBD1 for D (5 bases). V was clipped by 0 bases and J by 4 bases, with 10 bases between them. This CDR3 region has 15 residues. Germline-derived CDR1 and CDR2 are LNHNV and YYDKDF (reference sequence). CDR3 DNA: TGTGCCACCAGCAGAGACAGGGTCGTAAATCAGCCCCAGCATTTT. It yields the protein CATSRDRVVNQPQHF.

About this clone: A much more abundant neighbour one base away suggests this may be a read error. The sample has other DNA sequences that encode this CDR3 too. The chain is built from TRBV5-1 and TRBJ1-6; no clear D. CDR1 is SGHRS and CDR2 is YFSETQ in the germline V gene. The CDR3 length is 14 residues. V lost 4 bases to trimming and J lost 10 bases, with 15 bases between them. DNA for the CDR3: TGCGCCAGCAGCCAGATCGGAGGAGAATCACCCCTCCACTTT. Its protein product is CASSQIGGESPLHF.

The rearrangement uses TRBV19 and TRBJ1-2, with 10 bases identical to TRBD1. Germline CDR1 and CDR2: LNHDA and SQIVND (reference sequence). The CDR3 consists of 16 residues. V trimming: 6 bases; J trimming: 5 bases; junction bases outside the gene matches: 12. The CDR3 sequence is CASSTGQGSFNYGYTF. Here the CDR3 DNA reads TGTGCCAGTAGCACGGGACAGGGGAGTTTCAATTATGGCTACACCTTC.

The V and J genes are TRBV27 and TRBJ2-6; 7 bases are shared with TRBD1. The CDR3 extends over 18 amino acids. Losses at the gene ends were 5 bases for V and 0 bases for J; bases not matched to a gene: 10. Germline-derived CDR1 and CDR2 are MNHEY and SMNVEV (reference sequence). The DNA of the CDR3 is TGTGCCAGCAGTCCCCGGACAGGAATCTCCTCTGGGGCCAACGTCCTGACTTTC. This codes for CASSPRTGISSGANVLTF.

The chain employs TRBV5-1 and TRBJ1-4; D call uncertain. Per the germline V gene, CDR1 is SGHRS and CDR2 is YFSETQ. Trimming stripped 1 base from V and 14 bases from J, with 12 bases between. There are 12 residues in the CDR3. CDR3 in amino acids: CASSLKGDWLFF. CDR3 nucleotides: TGCGCCAGCAGCTTGAAAGGAGACTGGCTGTTTTTT.

This clone has a handful of counts. Other nucleotide sequences from this sample produce the same CDR3. The V and J genes are TRBV7-2 and TRBJ1-2, with D perhaps TRBD1 (5 bases). Germline-derived CDR1 and CDR2 are SGHTA and FQGNSA. The V end was cut by 5 bases, the J end by 1 base, with 8 bases between. The CDR3 runs to 13 residues. CDR3 nucleotides: TGTGCCAGCAGCCCCGACAGTAACTATGGCTACACCTTC. This codes for CASSPDSNYGYTF. Full variable domain (rest looked up from reference TRBV7-2 and TRBJ1-2): GAGVSQSPSNKVTEKGKDVELRCDPISGHTALYWYRQSLGQGLEFLIYFQGNSAPDKSGLPSDRFSAERTGGSVSTLTIQRTQQEDSAVYLCASSPDSNYGYTFGSGTRLTVV.

This clone was picked up a small number of times. Here the CDR3 reads CATRKGADSPLHF. Written as DNA, the CDR3 is TGTGCCACCCGGAAGGGGGCGGATTCACCCCTCCACTTT. This chain uses TRBV12-3 or TRBV12-4 with TRBJ1-6; TRBD1 matches 7 bases. The junction had 8 bases not matched to a gene; V was cut back by 10 bases and J by 8 bases. This CDR3 contains 13 residues.